This is a list of T cell receptor beta chains from one sample in a study of early T cells in non-severe SARS-CoV-2 infection. From the 5' RACE reads, TCRdb called clonotypes with MiXCR, one entry per CDR3 protein. Of tens of thousands of distinct CDR3 sequences in the sample, roughly 9.4% are singletons; the top ten hold about 5.3%. The input for sequencing was whole blood, taken at baseline. Receptors originate from an adult who was a healthcare worker with PCR-confirmed SARS-CoV-2 infection or an uninfected control (not recorded which). The CDR3 runs from the conserved cysteine through the conserved F or W. Each record gives: D gene, V gene, J gene, clone size, CDR3 protein, CDR3 DNA. A D gene is named only where the DNA matches it firmly. The size entry is marked missing in some rows and otherwise reads once, few, many or a size class.

-	TRBV3-1	TRBJ1-1	few	CASTRTRGGPNTEAFF	TGTGCCAGCACCCGAACCCGGGGGGGCCCCAACACTGAAGCTTTCTTT
TRBD2	TRBV9	TRBJ2-1	many	CASSVGASGSPPYNEQFF	TGTGCCAGCAGCGTAGGGGCTAGCGGGAGCCCCCCCTACAATGAGCAGTTCTTC
-	TRBV5-1	TRBJ2-2	few	CASSLDVGDTGELFF	TGCGCCAGCAGCTTGGACGTGGGAGACACCGGGGAGCTGTTTTTT
TRBD1	TRBV12-3/TRBV12-4	TRBJ1-2	few	CASSFGQAAGGYTF	TGTGCCAGCAGTTTCGGACAGGCCGCGGGTGGCTACACCTTC
TRBD1	TRBV10-3	TRBJ1-2	-	CAISEPAKGQQYYGYTF	TGTGCCATCAGTGAGCCTGCTAAGGGACAGCAGTACTATGGCTACACCTTC
TRBD1	TRBV20-1	TRBJ1-2	few	CSARDRGQPFYGYTF	TGCAGTGCTAGAGATCGGGGACAGCCTTTCTATGGCTACACCTTC
TRBD2	TRBV11-2	TRBJ2-1	many	CASSFDPPGLAGNNEQFF	TGTGCCAGCAGCTTTGACCCGCCGGGACTAGCGGGGAACAATGAGCAGTTCTTC
TRBD1	TRBV12-3/TRBV12-4	TRBJ1-2	many	CASSGGQIYGYTF	TGTGCCAGCAGTGGGGGACAGATCTATGGCTACACCTTC
-	TRBV2	TRBJ2-7	few	CASSEWVYEQYF	TGTGCCAGCAGTGAGTGGGTATACGAGCAGTACTTC
-	TRBV9	TRBJ2-1	few	CASRELGSNYNEQFF	TGTGCCAGCAGGGAATTAGGTTCCAACTACAATGAGCAGTTCTTC
-	TRBV7-2	TRBJ2-3	few	CASSLAGTIASLDTQYF	TGTGCCAGCAGCTTAGCGGGGACCATCGCAAGCCTGGATACGCAGTATTTT
TRBD2	TRBV12-3/TRBV12-4	TRBJ2-3	once	CASSFGTSGVTQYF	TGTGCCAGCAGTTTTGGGACTAGCGGGGTTACGCAGTATTTT
TRBD2	TRBV5-1	TRBJ2-1	few	CASRIGLADYNEQFF	TGCGCCAGCAGAATAGGACTAGCGGACTACAATGAGCAGTTCTTC
-	TRBV5-4	TRBJ2-6	many	CASSWGTSRGRISGANVLTF	TGTGCCAGCAGCTGGGGGACCTCCCGGGGGCGTATCTCTGGGGCCAACGTCCTGACTTTC
TRBD2	TRBV6-6	TRBJ2-1	-	CASSPPWTSGSGEQFF	TGTGCCAGCAGCCCCCCCTGGACTAGCGGGAGCGGAGAGCAGTTCTTC
-	TRBV7-9	TRBJ2-1	few	CASSFLTSNEQFF	TGTGCCAGCAGCTTCTTGACTAGCAATGAGCAGTTCTTC
TRBD2	TRBV3-1	TRBJ2-3	few	CASSRLAGEDTQYF	TGTGCCAGCAGCCGACTAGCGGGGGAAGATACGCAGTATTTT
TRBD1	TRBV28	TRBJ2-3	-	CASITPGQTDTQYF	TGTGCCAGCATTACGCCGGGACAGACAGATACGCAGTATTTT
TRBD1	TRBV7-3	TRBJ2-2	-	CASSGQGPNTGELFF	TGTGCCAGCAGCGGACAGGGCCCTAACACCGGGGAGCTGTTTTTT
-	TRBV2	TRBJ1-5	-	CASIREDGSNQPQHF	TGTGCCAGCATTCGGGAGGACGGTAGCAATCAGCCCCAGCATTTT
TRBD1	TRBV7-3	TRBJ1-2	-	CASRRGQGKGYTF	TGTGCCAGCAGGCGTGGACAGGGGAAGGGCTACACCTTC
-	TRBV7-2	TRBJ1-5	-	CASSLQDNQPQHF	TGTGCCAGCAGCTTACAGGACAATCAGCCCCAGCATTTT
-	TRBV19	TRBJ1-2	-	CASSSSRSYYGYTF	TGTGCCAGTAGTTCAAGCAGGTCCTACTATGGCTACACCTTC
-	TRBV11-2	TRBJ2-7	-	CASRGRTYEQYF	TGTGCCAGCAGAGGCAGAACCTACGAGCAGTACTTC
-	TRBV7-6	TRBJ1-1	many	CASSLQGGSTEAFF	TGTGCCAGCAGCCTCCAGGGAGGTAGCACTGAAGCTTTCTTT
-	TRBV20-1	TRBJ2-7	-	CSARGTFYEQYF	TGCAGTGCTAGAGGGACATTCTACGAGCAGTACTTC
-	TRBV10-3	TRBJ1-4	-	CAISDTAGRGEKLFF	TGTGCCATCAGTGATACGGCCGGACGAGGGGAAAAACTGTTTTTT
-	TRBV9	TRBJ1-5	-	CASSVAPNQPQHF	TGTGCCAGCAGCGTAGCCCCGAATCAGCCCCAGCATTTT
-	TRBV12-3/TRBV12-4	TRBJ1-2	many	CASRSGGSYGYTF	TGTGCCAGCAGGTCCGGGGGCTCTTATGGCTACACCTTC
-	TRBV11-2	TRBJ1-6	many	CASSLSISPLHF	TGTGCCAGCAGCTTGTCGATTTCACCCCTCCACTTT
-	TRBV5-1	TRBJ2-7	few	CASSYAGTTYEQYF	TGCGCCAGCAGCTACGCCGGGACAACCTACGAGCAGTACTTC
-	TRBV3-1	TRBJ1-2	-	CASSQRGGNNYGYTF	TGTGCCAGCAGCCAACGTGGGGGCAACAACTATGGCTACACCTTC
-	TRBV30	TRBJ1-2	many	CAGAPPGIEFRGYTF	TGTGCCGGGGCCCCCCCAGGGATTGAATTCCGTGGCTACACCTTC
-	TRBV12-3/TRBV12-4	TRBJ1-5	few	CASSSQENQPQHF	TGTGCCAGCAGTTCCCAGGAGAATCAGCCCCAGCATTTT
-	TRBV3-1	TRBJ1-1	few	CASSRDLGTEAFF	TGTGCCAGCAGCCGGGACCTGGGGACTGAAGCTTTCTTT
-	TRBV28	TRBJ2-6	-	CASRGESSGANVLTF	TGTGCCAGCAGAGGAGAATCGTCTGGGGCCAACGTCCTGACTTTC
-	TRBV4-3	TRBJ1-1	few	CASSSNTEAFF	TGCGCCAGCAGCTCTAACACTGAAGCTTTCTTT
-	TRBV10-3	TRBJ2-5	-	CAISESSGSSQETQYF	TGTGCCATCAGTGAGTCGAGTGGGAGCTCCCAAGAGACCCAGTACTTC
-	TRBV20-1	TRBJ2-7	-	CSSGSGLAYEQYF	TGCAGTTCTGGTTCAGGTCTTGCCTACGAGCAGTACTTC
TRBD2	TRBV7-9	TRBJ2-5	few	CASSARSGRARETQYF	TGTGCCAGCAGCGCCCGTAGCGGGAGGGCCAGAGAGACCCAGTACTTC
TRBD1	TRBV7-8	TRBJ1-5	many	CASSATGIRQPQHF	TGTGCCAGCAGCGCGACAGGGATTAGGCAGCCCCAGCATTTT
-	TRBV9	TRBJ2-7	few	CASSGAGYEQYF	TGTGCCAGCAGCGGGGCAGGTTACGAGCAGTACTTC
-	TRBV6-6	TRBJ1-1	many	CASSLTSGNTEAFF	TGTGCCAGCAGCCTAACCTCAGGTAACACTGAAGCTTTCTTT
-	TRBV2	TRBJ2-2	many	CASSDGRGPNTGELFF	TGTGCCAGCAGTGACGGTCGCGGGCCGAACACCGGGGAGCTGTTTTTT
-	TRBV12-3/TRBV12-4	TRBJ1-1	-	CASSHRGGNTEAFF	TGTGCCAGCAGCCACAGAGGGGGGAACACTGAAGCTTTCTTT
-	TRBV2	TRBJ1-3	few	CASTATRSSGNTIYF	TGTGCCAGCACCGCGACGAGGAGCTCTGGAAACACCATATATTTT
TRBD1	TRBV28	TRBJ2-3	-	CASVTGGAGSPDTQYF	TGTGCCAGCGTAACAGGGGGCGCGGGGAGTCCAGATACGCAGTATTTT
-	TRBV30	TRBJ2-3	-	CAWSRDTGTDTQYF	TGTGCCTGGAGTAGGGACACCGGCACAGATACGCAGTATTTT